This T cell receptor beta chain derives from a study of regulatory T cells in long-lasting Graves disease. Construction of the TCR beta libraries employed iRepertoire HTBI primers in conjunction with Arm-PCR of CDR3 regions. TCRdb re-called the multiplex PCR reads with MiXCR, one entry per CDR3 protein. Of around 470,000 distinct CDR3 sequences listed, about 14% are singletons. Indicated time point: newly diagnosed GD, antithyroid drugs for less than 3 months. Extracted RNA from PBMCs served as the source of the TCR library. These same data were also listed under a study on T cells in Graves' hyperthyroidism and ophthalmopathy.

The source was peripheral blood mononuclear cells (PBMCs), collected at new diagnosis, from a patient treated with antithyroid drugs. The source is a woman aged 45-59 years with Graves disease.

The CDR3 loop is CASSYLTSGTGYNEQFF. Written as DNA, the CDR3 is TGTGCCAGCAGTTACCTGACTAGCGGGACAGGCTACAATGAGCAGTTCTTC. The J gene is TRBJ2-1, the V gene TRBV6-2 or TRBV6-3; 11 nucleotides match TRBD2. The CDR3 spans 17 residues. Germline values: CDR1 MNHEY, CDR2 SVGEGT. Trimming at V came to 2 bases and at J to 3 bases, leaving 6 bases not matched to a gene.